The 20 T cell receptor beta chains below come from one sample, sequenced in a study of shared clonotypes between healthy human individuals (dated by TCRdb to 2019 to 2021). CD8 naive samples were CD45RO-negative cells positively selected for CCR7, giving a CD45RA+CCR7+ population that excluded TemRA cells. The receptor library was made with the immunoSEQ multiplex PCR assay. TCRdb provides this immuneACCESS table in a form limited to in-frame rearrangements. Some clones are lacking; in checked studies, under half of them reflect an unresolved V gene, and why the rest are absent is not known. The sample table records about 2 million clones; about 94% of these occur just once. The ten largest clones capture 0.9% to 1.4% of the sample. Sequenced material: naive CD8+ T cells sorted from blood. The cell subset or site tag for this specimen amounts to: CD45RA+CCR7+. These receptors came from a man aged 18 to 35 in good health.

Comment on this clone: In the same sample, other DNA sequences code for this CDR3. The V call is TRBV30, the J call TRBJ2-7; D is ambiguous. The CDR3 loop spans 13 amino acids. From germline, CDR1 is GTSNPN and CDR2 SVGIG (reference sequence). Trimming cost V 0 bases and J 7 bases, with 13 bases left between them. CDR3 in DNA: TGTGCCTGGAGTGTAGGACGGTTCGGAGAGCAGTACTTC. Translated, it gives CAWSVGRFGEQYF. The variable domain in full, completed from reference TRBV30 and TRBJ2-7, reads SQTIHQWPATLVQPVGSPLSLECTVEGTSNPNLYWYRQAAGRGLQLLFYSVGIGQISSEVPQNLSASRPQDRQFILSSKKLLLSDSGFYLCAWSVGRFGEQYFGPGTRLTVT.

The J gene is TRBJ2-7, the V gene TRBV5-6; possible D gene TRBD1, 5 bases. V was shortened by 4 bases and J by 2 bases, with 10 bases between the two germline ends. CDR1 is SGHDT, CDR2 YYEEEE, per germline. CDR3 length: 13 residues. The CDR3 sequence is CASSPEDTYEQYF. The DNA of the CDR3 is TGTGCCAGCAGCCCCGAGGACACCTACGAGCAGTACTTC.

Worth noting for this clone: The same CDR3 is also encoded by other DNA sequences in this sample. For the CDR3, the DNA is TGTGCCAGCAGTTACCGGGACAGAGGCCAAGAGACCCAGTACTTC. Its protein is CASSYRDRGQETQYF. The chain combines TRBV6-5 with TRBJ2-5, with TRBD1 matching over 7 bases. Germline V gene sequence: CDR1 MNHEY, CDR2 SVGAGI. The V and J ends lost 2 bases and 1 base, in that order; junction bases with no gene match: 4. The CDR3 contains 15 residues.

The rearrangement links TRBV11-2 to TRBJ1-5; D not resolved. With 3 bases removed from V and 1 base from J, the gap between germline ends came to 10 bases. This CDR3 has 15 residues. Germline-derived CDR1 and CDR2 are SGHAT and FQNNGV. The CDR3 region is CASSLYGESNQPQHF. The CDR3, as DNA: TGTGCCAGCAGCTTGTACGGGGAGAGCAATCAGCCCCAGCATTTT.

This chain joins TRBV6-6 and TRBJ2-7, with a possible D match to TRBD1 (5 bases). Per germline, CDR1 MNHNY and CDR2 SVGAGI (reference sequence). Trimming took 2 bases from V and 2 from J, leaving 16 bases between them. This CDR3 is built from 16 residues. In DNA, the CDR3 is TGTGCCAGCAGTTACGCCCCTGGGGCGGAAGCCTACGAGCAGTACTTC. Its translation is CASSYAPGAEAYEQYF.

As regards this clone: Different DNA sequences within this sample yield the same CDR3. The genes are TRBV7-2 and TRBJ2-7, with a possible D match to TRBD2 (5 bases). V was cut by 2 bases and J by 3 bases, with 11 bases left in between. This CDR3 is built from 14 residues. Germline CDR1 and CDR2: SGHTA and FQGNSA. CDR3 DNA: TGTGCCAGCAGCTTAACCGGCGGAGGCTACGAGCAGTACTTC. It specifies CASSLTGGGYEQYF.

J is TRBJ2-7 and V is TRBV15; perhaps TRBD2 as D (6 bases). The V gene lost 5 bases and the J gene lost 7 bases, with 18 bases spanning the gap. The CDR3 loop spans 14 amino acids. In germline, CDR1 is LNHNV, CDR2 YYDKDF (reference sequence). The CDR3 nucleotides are TGTGCCACCAGCGGTCCTCAGAGCCGGGGGGAGCAGTACTTC. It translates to CATSGPQSRGEQYF.

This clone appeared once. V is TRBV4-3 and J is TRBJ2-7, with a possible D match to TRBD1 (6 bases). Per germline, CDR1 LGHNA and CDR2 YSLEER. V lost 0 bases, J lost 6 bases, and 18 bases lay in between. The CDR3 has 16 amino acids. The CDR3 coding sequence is TGCGCCAGCAGCCAAGATCTTTCCGGGACATGGGGCGAGCAGTACTTC. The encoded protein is CASSQDLSGTWGEQYF.

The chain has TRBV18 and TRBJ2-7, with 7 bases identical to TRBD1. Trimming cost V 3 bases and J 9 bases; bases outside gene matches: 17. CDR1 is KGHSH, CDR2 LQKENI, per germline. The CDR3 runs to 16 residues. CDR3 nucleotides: TGTGCCAGCTCACCCCTTAAGGGGGCTGGCCCTCTCGCGCAGTACTTC. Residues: CASSPLKGAGPLAQYF.

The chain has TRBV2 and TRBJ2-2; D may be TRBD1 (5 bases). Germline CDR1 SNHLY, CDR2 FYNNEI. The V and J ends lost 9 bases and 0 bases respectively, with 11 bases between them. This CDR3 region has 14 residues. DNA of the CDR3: TGTGCCAGTAATCAGGGTACGAACACCGGGGAGCTGTTTTTT. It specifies CASNQGTNTGELFF.

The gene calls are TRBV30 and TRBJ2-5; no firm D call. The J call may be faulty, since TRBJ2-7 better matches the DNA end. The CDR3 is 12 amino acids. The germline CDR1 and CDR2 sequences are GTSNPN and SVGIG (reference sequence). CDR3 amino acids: CACSVGVYEQYF. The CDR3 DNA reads TGTGCCTGCTCCGTTGGGGTCTACGAGCAGTACTTC.

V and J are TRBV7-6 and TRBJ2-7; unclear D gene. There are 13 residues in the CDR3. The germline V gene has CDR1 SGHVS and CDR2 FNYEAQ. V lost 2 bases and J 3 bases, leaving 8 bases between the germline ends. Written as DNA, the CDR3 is TGTGCCAGCAGCTTATATCAAGGCTACGAGCAGTACTTC. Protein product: CASSLYQGYEQYF.

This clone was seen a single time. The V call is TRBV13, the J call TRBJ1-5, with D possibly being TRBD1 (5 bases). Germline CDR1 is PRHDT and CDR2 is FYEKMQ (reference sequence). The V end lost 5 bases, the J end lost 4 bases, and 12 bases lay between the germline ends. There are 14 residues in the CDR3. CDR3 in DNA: TGTGCCAGCAGCCTGGGGACGGATAATCAGCCCCAGCATTTT. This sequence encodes CASSLGTDNQPQHF.

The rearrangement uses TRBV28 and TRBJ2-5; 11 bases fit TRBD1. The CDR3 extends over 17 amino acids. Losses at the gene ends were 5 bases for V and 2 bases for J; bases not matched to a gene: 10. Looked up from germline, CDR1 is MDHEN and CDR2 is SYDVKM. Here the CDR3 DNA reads TGTGCCAGCAGTCCAGGGACAGGGGGGTCCCAGCAAGAGACCCAGTACTTC. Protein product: CASSPGTGGSQQETQYF.

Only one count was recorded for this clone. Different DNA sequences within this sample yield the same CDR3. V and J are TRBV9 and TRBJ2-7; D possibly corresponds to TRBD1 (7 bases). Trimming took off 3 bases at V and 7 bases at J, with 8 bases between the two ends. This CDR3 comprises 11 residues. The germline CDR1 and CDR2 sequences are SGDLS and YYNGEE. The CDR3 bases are TGTGCCAGCAGCGCAGGGGGGGAGCAGTACTTC. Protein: CASSAGGEQYF.

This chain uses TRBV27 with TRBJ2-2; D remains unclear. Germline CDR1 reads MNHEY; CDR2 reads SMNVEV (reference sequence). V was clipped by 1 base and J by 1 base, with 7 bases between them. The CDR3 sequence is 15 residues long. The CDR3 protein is CASSLWQENTGELFF. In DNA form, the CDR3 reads TGTGCCAGCAGTTTATGGCAGGAGAACACCGGGGAGCTGTTTTTT.

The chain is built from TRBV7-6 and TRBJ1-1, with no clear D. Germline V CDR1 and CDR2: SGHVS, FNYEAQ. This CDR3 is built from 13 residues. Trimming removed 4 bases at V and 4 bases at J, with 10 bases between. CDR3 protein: CASSSTWGTEAFF. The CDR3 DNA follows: TGTGCCAGCAGCTCTACATGGGGCACTGAAGCTTTCTTT.

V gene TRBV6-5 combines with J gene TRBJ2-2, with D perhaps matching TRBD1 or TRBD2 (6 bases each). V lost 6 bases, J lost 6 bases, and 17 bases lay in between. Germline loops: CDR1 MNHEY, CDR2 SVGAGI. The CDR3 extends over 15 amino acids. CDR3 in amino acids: CASRPYGGPAGELFF. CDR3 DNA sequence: TGTGCCAGCAGGCCGTATGGGGGGCCGGCCGGGGAGCTGTTTTTT.

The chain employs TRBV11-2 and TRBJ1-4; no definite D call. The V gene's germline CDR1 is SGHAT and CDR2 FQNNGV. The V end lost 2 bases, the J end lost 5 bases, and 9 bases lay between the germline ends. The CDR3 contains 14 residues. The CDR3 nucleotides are TGTGCCAGCAGCTTACAGTTTGGAAATGAAAAACTGTTTTTT. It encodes CASSLQFGNEKLFF.

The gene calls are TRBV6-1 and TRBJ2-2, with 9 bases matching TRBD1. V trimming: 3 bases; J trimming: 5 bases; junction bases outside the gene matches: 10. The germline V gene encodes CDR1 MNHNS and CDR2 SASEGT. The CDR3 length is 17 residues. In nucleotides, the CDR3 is TGTGCCAGCAGTGATTCTGAGGGACAGGGCGTAACCGGGGAGCTGTTTTTT. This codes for CASSDSEGQGVTGELFF.